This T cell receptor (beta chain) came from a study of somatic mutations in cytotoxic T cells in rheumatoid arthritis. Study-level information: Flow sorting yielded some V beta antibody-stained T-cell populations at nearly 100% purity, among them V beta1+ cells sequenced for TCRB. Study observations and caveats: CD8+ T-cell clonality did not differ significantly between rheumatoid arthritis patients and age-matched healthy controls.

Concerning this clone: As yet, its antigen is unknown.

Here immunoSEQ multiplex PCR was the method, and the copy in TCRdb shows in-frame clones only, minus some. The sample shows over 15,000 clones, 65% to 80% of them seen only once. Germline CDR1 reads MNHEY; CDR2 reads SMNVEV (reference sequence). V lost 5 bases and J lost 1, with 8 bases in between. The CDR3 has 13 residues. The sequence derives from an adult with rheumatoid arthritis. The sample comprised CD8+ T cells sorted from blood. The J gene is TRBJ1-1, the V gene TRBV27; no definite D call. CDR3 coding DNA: TGTGCCAGCAGTGTTGTACGGAACACTGAAGCTTTCTTT. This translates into CASSVVRNTEAFF.